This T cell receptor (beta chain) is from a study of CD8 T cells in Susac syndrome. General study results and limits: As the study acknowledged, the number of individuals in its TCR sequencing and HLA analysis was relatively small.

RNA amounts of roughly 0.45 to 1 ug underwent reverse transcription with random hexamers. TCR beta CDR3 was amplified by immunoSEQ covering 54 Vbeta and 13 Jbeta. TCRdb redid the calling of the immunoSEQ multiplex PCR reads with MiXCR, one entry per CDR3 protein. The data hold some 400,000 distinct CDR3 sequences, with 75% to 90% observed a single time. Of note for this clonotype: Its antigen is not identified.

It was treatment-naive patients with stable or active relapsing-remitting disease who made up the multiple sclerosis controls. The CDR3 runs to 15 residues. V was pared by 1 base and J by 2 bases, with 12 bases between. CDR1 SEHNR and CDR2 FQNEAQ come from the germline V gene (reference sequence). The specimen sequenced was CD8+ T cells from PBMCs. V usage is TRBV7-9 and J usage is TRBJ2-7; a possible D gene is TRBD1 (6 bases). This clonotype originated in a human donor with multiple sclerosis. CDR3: CASSLGTETPYEQYF. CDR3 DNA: TGTGCCAGCAGCTTAGGGACAGAAACCCCCTACGAGCAGTACTTC.